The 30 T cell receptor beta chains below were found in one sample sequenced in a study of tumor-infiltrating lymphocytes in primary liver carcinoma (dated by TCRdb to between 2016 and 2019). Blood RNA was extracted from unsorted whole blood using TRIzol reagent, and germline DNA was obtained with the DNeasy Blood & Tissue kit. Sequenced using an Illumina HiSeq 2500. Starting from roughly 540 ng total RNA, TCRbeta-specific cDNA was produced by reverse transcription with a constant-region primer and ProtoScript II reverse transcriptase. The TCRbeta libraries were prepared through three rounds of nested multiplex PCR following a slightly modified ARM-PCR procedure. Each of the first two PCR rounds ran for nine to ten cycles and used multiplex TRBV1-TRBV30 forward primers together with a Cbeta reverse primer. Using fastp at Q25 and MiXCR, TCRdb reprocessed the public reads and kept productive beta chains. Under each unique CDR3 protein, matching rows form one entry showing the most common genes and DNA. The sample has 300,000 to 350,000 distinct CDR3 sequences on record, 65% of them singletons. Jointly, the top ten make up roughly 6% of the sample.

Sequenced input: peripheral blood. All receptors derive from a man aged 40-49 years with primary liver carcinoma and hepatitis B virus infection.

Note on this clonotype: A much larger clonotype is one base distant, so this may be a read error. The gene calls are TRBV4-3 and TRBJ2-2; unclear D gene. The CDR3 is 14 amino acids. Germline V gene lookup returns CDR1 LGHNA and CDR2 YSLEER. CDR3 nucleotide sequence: TGCGCCAGCAACCAAGATCGAGTTACCGGGGAGCTGTTTTTT. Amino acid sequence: CASNQDRVTGELFF.

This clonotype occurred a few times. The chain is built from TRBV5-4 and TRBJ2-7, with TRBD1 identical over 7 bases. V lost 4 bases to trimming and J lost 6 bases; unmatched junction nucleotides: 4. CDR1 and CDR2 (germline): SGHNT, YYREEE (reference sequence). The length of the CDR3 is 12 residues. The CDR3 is CASSNYRGEQYF. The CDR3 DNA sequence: TGTGCCAGCAGCAATTACAGGGGCGAGCAGTACTTC.

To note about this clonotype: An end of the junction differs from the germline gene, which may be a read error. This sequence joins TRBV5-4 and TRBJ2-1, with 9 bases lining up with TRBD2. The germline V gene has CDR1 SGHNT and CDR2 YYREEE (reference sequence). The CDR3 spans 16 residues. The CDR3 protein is CASSPETSGDANELFF. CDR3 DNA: TGTGCCAGCAGCCCCGAGACTAGCGGAGATGCGAATGAGCTGTTCTTC.

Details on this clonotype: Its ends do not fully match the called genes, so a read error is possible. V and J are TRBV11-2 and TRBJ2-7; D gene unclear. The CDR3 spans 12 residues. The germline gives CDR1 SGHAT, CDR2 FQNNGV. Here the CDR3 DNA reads TGTGCCAGTAGACGGTCCCTCTACAAGCAGTACTTC. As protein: CASRRSLYKQYF.

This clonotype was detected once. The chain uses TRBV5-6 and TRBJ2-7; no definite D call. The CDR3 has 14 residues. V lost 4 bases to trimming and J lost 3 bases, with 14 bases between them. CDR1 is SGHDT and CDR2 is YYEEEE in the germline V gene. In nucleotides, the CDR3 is TGTGCCAGCAGCCGAATGTACGGTAACTACGAGCAGTACTTC. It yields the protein CASSRMYGNYEQYF.

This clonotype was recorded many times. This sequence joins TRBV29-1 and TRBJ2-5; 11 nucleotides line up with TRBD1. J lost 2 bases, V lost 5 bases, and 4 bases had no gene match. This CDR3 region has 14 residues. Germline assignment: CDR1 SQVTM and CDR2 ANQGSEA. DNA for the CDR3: TGCAGCGTTCTGGACAGGGGGCCTCAAGAGACCCAGTACTTC. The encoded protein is CSVLDRGPQETQYF.

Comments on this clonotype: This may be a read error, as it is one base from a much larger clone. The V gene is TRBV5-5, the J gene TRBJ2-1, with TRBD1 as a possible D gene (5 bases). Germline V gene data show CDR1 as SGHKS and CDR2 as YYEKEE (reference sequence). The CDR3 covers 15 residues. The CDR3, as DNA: TGTGCCAGCAGCTTGGTGGGGCAAAATTACAATGGGCAGTTCTTC. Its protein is CASSLVGQNYNGQFF.

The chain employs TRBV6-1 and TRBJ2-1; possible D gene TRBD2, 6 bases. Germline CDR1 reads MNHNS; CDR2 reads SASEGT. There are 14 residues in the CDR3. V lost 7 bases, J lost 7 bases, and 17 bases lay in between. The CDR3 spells CASKRSGLANEQFF. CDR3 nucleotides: TGTGCCAGCAAGAGATCGGGACTGGCGAATGAGCAGTTCTTC.

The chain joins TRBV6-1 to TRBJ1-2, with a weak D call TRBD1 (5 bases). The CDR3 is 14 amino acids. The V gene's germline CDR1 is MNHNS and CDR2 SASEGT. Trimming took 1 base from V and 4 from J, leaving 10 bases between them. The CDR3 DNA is TGTGCCAGCAGTGAAGGGGACGGGGGCTATGGCTACACCTTC. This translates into CASSEGDGGYGYTF.

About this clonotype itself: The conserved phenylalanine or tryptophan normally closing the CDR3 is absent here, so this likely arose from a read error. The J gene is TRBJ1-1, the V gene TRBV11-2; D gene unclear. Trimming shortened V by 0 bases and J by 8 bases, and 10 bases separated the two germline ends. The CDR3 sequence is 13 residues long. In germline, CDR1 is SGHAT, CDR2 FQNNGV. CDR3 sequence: CASSLDCSREAFI. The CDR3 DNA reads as TGTGCCAGCAGCTTAGATTGTTCCCGGGAAGCTTTCATT.

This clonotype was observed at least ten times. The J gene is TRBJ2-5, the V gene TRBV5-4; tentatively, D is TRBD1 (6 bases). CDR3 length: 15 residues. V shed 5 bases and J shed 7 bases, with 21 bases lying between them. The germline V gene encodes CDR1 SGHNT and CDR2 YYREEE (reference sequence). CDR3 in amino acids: CASSTPGGQQGTQYF. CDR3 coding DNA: TGTGCCAGCAGTACCCCGGGCGGCCAACAGGGGACCCAGTACTTC.

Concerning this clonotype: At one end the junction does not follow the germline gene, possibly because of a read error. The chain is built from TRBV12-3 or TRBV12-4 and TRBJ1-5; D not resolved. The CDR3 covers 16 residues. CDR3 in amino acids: CTSSLNFATTNQPQHF. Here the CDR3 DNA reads TGTACCAGCAGTTTAAATTTCGCGACAACGAATCAGCCCCAGCATTTT.

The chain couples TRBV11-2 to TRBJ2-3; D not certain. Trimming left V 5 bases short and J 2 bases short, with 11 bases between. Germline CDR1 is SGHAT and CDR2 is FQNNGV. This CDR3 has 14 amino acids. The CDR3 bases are TGTGCCAGCAGCCTTTGTATCAACACAGATACGCAGTATTTT. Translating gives CASSLCINTDTQYF.

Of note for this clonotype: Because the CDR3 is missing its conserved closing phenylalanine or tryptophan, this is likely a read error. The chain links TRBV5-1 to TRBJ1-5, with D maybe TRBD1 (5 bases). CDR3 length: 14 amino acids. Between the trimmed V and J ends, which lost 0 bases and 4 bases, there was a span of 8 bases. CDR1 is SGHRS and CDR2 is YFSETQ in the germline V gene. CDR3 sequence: CASSLDGGNQPQHS. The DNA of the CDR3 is TGCGCCAGCAGCTTGGATGGGGGTAATCAGCCCCAGCATTCT.

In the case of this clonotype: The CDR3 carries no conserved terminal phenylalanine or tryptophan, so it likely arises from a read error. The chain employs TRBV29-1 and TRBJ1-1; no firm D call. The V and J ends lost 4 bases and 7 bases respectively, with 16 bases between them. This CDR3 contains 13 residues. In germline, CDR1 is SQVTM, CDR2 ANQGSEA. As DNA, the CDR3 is TGCAGCGTTGTCCATTCCATGAATAATGAAGCTTTCTAT. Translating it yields CSVVHSMNNEAFY.

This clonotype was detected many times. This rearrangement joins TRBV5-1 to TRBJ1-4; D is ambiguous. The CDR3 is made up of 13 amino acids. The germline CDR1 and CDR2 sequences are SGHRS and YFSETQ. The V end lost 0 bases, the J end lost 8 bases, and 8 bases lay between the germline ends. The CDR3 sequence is CASSLGLGEKLFF. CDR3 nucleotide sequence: TGCGCCAGCAGCTTGGGGTTGGGAGAAAAACTGTTTTTT.

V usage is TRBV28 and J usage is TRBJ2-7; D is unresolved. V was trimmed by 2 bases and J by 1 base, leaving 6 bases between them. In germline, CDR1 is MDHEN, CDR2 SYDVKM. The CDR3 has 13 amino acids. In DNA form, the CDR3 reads TGTGCCAGCAGTTTAAACTTTTCCTACGAGCAGTACTTC. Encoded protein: CASSLNFSYEQYF.

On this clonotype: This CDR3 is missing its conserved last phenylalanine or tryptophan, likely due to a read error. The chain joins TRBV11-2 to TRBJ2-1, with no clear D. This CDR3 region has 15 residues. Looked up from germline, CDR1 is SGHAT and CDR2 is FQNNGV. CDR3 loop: CVSSLFRSSYNEQFV. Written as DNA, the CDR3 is TGTGTCAGCAGCTTGTTTAGGAGTTCCTACAATGAGCAGTTCGTC.

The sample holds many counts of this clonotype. CDR3 region: CSTGTSSFYEQFF. The DNA for the CDR3 is TGCAGCACCGGGACTAGCAGCTTCTATGAGCAGTTCTTC. The V gene is TRBV29-1, the J gene TRBJ2-1, with 9 bases identical to TRBD2. V lost 8 bases and J lost 8; bases outside the gene matches: 10. Germline lookup yields CDR1 SQVTM and CDR2 ANQGSEA. This CDR3 is 13 amino acids long.

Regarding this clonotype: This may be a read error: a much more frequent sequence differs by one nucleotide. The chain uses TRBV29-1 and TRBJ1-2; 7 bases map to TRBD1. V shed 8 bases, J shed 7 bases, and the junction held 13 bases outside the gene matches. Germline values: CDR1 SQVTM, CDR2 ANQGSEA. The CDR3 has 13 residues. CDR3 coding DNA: TGCAGCATACGACAGGGAAGATCGGGTGGCTACACCTTC. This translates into CSIRQGRSGGYTF.

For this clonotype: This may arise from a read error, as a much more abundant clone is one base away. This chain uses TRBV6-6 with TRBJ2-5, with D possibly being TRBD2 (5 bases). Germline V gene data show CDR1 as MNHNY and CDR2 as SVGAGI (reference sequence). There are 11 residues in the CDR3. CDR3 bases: TGTGCCGCTAGCAGTCAAGAGACCCAGTGCTTC. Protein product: CAASSQETQCF.

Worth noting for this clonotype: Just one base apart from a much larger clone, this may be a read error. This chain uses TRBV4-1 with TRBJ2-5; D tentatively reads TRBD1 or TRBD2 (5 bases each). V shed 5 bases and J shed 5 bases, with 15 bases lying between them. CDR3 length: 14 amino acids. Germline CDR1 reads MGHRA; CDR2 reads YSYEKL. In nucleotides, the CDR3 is TGCGCCAGCAGCAGCCGGGACGGACATGAGACCCAGTACTTC. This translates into CASSSRDGHETQYF.

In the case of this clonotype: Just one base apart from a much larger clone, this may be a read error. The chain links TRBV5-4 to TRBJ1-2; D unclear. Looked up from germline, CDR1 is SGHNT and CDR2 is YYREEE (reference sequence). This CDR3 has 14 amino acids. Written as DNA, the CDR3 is TGTGCCAGGAGCTCCCTTACCCGTAACTATGGCTACACCTTC. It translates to CARSSLTRNYGYTF.

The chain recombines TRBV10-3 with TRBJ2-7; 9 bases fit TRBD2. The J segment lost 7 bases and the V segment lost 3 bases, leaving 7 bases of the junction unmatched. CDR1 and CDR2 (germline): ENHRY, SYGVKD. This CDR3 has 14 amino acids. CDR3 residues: CAISDLAGAKEQYF. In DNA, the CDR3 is TGTGCCATCAGTGACTTAGCGGGAGCGAAAGAGCAGTACTTC.

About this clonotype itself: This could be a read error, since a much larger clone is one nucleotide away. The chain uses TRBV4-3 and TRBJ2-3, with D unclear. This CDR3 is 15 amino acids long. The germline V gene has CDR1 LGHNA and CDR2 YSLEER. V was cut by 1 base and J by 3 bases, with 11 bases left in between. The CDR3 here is CASSQGATSTDTQYF. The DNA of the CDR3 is TGCGCCAGCAGCCAAGGTGCCACCAGTACAGATACGCAGTATTTT.

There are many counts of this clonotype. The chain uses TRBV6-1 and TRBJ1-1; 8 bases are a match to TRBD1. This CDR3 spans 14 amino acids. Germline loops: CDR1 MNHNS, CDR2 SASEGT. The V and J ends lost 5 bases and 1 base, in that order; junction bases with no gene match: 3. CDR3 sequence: CASSKTGENTEAFF. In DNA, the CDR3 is TGTGCCAGCAGTAAGACAGGGGAGAACACTGAAGCTTTCTTT.

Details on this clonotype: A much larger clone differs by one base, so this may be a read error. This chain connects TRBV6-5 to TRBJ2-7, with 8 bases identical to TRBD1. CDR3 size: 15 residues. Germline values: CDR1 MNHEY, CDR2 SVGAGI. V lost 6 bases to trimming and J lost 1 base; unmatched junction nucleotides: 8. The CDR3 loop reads CASRPAGDRSYEQYF. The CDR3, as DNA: TGTGCCAGCAGGCCCGCAGGGGACAGGTCCTACGAGCAGTACTTC.

The CDR3 loop is CAWSALGWQGGYEQYF. In DNA form, the CDR3 reads TGTGCCTGGAGTGCCCTCGGGTGGCAGGGGGGCTACGAGCAGTACTTC. The gene calls are TRBV30 and TRBJ2-7; a weak D match, TRBD1 (7 bases). Trimming cost V 1 base and J 3 bases, with 19 bases left between them. Per germline, CDR1 GTSNPN and CDR2 SVGIG (reference sequence). This CDR3 is 16 amino acids long.

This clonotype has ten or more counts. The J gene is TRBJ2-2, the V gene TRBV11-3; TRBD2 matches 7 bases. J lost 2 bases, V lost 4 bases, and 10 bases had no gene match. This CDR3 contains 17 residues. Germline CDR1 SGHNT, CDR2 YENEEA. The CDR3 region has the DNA TGTGCCAGCAGCTCCCGAGGGAGCGGGGTTAACACCGGGGAGCTGTTTTTT. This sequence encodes CASSSRGSGVNTGELFF.

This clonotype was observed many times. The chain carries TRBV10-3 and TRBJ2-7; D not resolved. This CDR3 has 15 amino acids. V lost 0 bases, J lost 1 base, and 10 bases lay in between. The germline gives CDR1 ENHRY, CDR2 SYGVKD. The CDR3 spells CAISESTTQSYEQYF. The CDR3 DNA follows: TGTGCCATCAGTGAGTCCACAACCCAATCCTACGAGCAGTACTTC.